What follows describes a single TCR beta chain. The target antigen is unknown. The table came from immunoSEQ multiplex PCR; TCRdb's copy has only in-frame clones and leaves some out. The sample has under 20,000 clones; 80% to 90% are singletons. This sample is part of a study of neoadjuvant nivolumab and ipilimumab in lung cancer. Study in general: The combination arm added day-1 ipilimumab 1 mg/kg to nivolumab 3 mg/kg on days 1, 15, 29.

V was clipped by 0 bases and J by 6 bases, with 6 bases between them. This CDR3 has 13 residues. Germline-derived CDR1 and CDR2 are LNHNV and YYDKDF (reference sequence). Whole-study findings and limits: Resected tumors had greater TCR richness and clonality than uninvolved lung. Pretherapy blood TCR richness correlated positively with resected tumor richness.

This sample comprised peripheral blood, obtained before neoadjuvant nivolumab, alone or with ipilimumab. The clonotype was recovered from an adult with non-small cell lung cancer. The chain recombines TRBV15 with TRBJ1-5, with D unclear. The CDR3 nucleotides are TGTGCCACCAGCAGAGATTTGGGTCAGCCCCAGCATTTT. Protein: CATSRDLGQPQHF. The full variable domain, in which reference TRBV15 and TRBJ1-5 provide the parts outside the CDR3, is DAMVIQNPRYQVTQFGKPVTLSCSQTLNHNVMYWYQQKSSQAPKLLFHYYDKDFNNEADTPDNFQSRRPNTSFCFLDIRSPGLGDTAMYLCATSRDLGQPQHFGDGTRLSIL.